The 10 T cell receptor beta chains reported below all come from one sample, sequenced in a study of shared clonotypes between healthy human individuals (dated by TCRdb to about 2020). Library preparation employed the immunoSEQ multiplex PCR assay. TCRdb holds this immuneACCESS table with in-frame rearrangements only. Some clones are missing; in checked studies, unresolved V genes explain under half, and the rest has no known cause. In this sample the table shows about 2.4 million clones, 90% to 95% of which occur a single time. The ten largest clones represent 0.36% of the sample. Sequencing used naive CD4+ T cells from PBMCs. The intended sense of this specimen's cell subset or site label: CD45RA+ positively selected. All receptors derive from a man aged 18 to 35 in good health. Some clones in this sample may be carry-over from other donors' samples.

With regard to this clone: The sample contains more than one DNA sequence encoding this CDR3. The chain combines TRBV27 with TRBJ1-1, with a tentative D call TRBD1 (5 bases). The V gene lost 2 bases and the J gene lost 1 base, with 11 bases spanning the gap. The CDR3 spans 15 residues. CDR1 MNHEY and CDR2 SMNVEV come from the germline V gene (reference sequence). As DNA, the CDR3 is TGTGCCAGCAGTTTAGGGGGTACCCGGAACACTGAAGCTTTCTTT. Its translation: CASSLGGTRNTEAFF.

This chain uses TRBV11-1 with TRBJ1-1; possible D gene TRBD1, 5 bases. CDR3 size: 12 residues. The V end lost 1 base, the J end lost 14 bases, and 14 bases lay between the germline ends. The germline gives CDR1 SGHAT, CDR2 FQDESV (reference sequence). CDR3: CASSLEGRVSFF. The CDR3 DNA reads TGTGCCAGCAGCTTAGAGGGCAGGGTATCGTTCTTT.

A note on this clone: The same CDR3 is also encoded by other DNA sequences in this sample. The chain carries TRBV28 and TRBJ1-5; TRBD1 matches 7 bases. Germline CDR1 and CDR2: MDHEN and SYDVKM. The CDR3 sequence is 14 residues long. V dropped 2 bases and J dropped 2; count of bases not matched to a gene: 0. CDR3 in amino acids: CASSLTGGNQPQHF. The CDR3 DNA follows: TGTGCCAGCAGTTTAACAGGGGGCAATCAGCCCCAGCATTTT.

The rearrangement joins TRBV4-2 to TRBJ1-3, with D possibly TRBD1 on 6 matching bases. Trimming took off 1 base at V and 3 bases at J, with 10 bases between the two ends. The CDR3 contains 15 residues. Per the germline V gene, CDR1 is LGHNA and CDR2 is YNFKEQ. The CDR3 sequence: CASSQGGGLGNTIYF. CDR3 nucleotide sequence: TGTGCCAGCAGCCAAGGAGGGGGACTTGGAAACACCATATATTTT.

The rearrangement links TRBV10-3 to TRBJ2-1; 11 bases align to TRBD1. The germline V gene has CDR1 ENHRY and CDR2 SYGVKD. The CDR3 extends over 14 amino acids. The V segment lost 10 bases and the J segment 8 bases; nucleotides outside the gene matches: 10. The CDR3 coding sequence is TGTGCCACCTGGAGGGGACAGGGGGTCTATGAGCAGTTCTTC. Translated, it gives CATWRGQGVYEQFF.

The genes are TRBV29-1 and TRBJ2-1; no clear D. Germline CDR1 is SQVTM and CDR2 is ANQGSEA. This CDR3 is built from 13 residues. Trimming stripped 7 bases from V and 0 bases from J, with 10 bases between. CDR3 bases: TGCAGCGCCCATTCGGCCTCCTACAATGAGCAGTTCTTC. Translation gives CSAHSASYNEQFF.

The V call is TRBV6-6, the J call TRBJ2-1; 8 bases align to TRBD2. The germline V gene encodes CDR1 MNHNY and CDR2 SVGAGI (reference sequence). V dropped 2 bases and J dropped 5; count of bases not matched to a gene: 2. The CDR3 runs to 14 residues. CDR3 sequence (DNA): TGTGCCAGCAGTTACGGGACTAGACACAATGAGCAGTTCTTC. Translated, it gives CASSYGTRHNEQFF.

This chain joins TRBV11-2 and TRBJ2-7; D is unclear. Trimming left V 0 bases short and J 5 bases short, with 8 bases between. In germline, CDR1 is SGHAT, CDR2 FQNNGV. This CDR3 is 13 amino acids long. CDR3 region: CASSLDRLNEQYF. The CDR3 region has the DNA TGTGCCAGCAGCTTAGATCGCCTCAACGAGCAGTACTTC.

This clone has just one count. This sequence joins TRBV28 and TRBJ1-5; 8 bases line up with TRBD1. This CDR3 is built from 13 residues. CDR1 and CDR2 (germline): MDHEN, SYDVKM. Trimming took 2 bases from V and 12 from J; bases not matched to a gene: 6. CDR3 in DNA: TGTGCCAGCAGTTTACAGGGGGCGCAGGTCCAGCATTTT. As protein: CASSLQGAQVQHF. Together with reference TRBV28 and TRBJ1-5, the CDR3 gives the full variable domain: DVKVTQSSRYLVKRTGEKVFLECVQDMDHENMFWYRQDPGLGLRLIYFSYDVKMKEKGDIPEGYSVSREKKERFSLILESASTNQTSMYLCASSLQGAQVQHFGDGTRLSIL.

This clone was detected only a few times. The chain recombines TRBV28 with TRBJ1-5; no clear D gene. Germline V lookup: CDR1 MDHEN, CDR2 SYDVKM. Trimming removed 7 bases from V and 3 bases from J, with 13 bases in between. This CDR3 region has 14 residues. Written as DNA, the CDR3 is TGTGCCAGCAATCATAGGACCGTCAATCAGCCCCAGCATTTT. Amino acids: CASNHRTVNQPQHF.